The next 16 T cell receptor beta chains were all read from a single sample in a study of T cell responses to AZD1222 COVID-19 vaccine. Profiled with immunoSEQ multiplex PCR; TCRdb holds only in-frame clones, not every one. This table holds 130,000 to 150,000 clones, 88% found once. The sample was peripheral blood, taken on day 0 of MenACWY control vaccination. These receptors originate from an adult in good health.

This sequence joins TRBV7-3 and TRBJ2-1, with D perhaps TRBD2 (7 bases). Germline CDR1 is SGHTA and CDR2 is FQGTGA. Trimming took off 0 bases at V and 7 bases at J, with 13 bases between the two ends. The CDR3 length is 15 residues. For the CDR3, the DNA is TGTGCCAGCAGCTTAACCGGGGGGCTAGGGAATGAGCAGTTCTTC. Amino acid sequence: CASSLTGGLGNEQFF.

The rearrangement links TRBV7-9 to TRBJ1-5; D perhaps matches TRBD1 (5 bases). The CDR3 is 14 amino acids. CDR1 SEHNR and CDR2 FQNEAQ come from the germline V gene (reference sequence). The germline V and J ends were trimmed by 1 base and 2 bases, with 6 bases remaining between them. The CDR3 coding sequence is TGTGCCAGCAGCTTAGGGGGCGGCAATCAGCCCCAGCATTTT. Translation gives CASSLGGGNQPQHF.

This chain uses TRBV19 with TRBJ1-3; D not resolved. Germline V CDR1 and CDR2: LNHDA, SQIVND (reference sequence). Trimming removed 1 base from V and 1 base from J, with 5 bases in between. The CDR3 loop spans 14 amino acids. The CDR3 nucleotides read TGTGCCAGTAGTATAGGAACGTCTGGAAACACCATATATTTT. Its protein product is CASSIGTSGNTIYF. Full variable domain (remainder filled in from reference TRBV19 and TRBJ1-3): DGGITQSPKYLFRKEGQNVTLSCEQNLNHDAMYWYRQDPGQGLRLIYYSQIVNDFQKGDIAEGYSVSREKKESFPLTVTSAQKNPTAFYLCASSIGTSGNTIYFGEGSWLTVV.

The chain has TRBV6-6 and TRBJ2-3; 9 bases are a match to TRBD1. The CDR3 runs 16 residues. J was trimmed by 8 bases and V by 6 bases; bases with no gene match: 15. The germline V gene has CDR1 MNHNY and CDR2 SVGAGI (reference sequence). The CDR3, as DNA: TGTGCCAGCAGACTACACCGGGACAGGGTAGAGGGTACGCAGTATTTT. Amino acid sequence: CASRLHRDRVEGTQYF.

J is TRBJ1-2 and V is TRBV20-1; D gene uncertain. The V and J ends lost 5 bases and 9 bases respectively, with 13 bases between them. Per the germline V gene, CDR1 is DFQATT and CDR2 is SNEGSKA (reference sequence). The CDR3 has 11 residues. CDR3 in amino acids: CSALSPDRYTF. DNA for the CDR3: TGCAGTGCTCTAAGCCCGGATCGCTACACCTTC.

The CDR3 here is CASKWGQGVTYEQYF. The CDR3 nucleotides are TGCGCCAGCAAGTGGGGACAGGGAGTAACCTACGAGCAGTACTTC. V usage is TRBV10-2 and J usage is TRBJ2-7; 9 bases align to TRBD1. Germline V gene data show CDR1 as WSHSY and CDR2 as SAAADI. The CDR3 has 15 amino acids. J lost 2 bases, V lost 7 bases, and 9 bases had no gene match.

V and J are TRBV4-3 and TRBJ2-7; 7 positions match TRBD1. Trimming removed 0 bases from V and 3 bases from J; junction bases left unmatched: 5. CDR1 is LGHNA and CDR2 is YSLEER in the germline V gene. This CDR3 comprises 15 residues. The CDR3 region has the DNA TGCGCCAGCAGCCAAGATAGGGGGACAGTCTACGAGCAGTACTTC. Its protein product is CASSQDRGTVYEQYF.

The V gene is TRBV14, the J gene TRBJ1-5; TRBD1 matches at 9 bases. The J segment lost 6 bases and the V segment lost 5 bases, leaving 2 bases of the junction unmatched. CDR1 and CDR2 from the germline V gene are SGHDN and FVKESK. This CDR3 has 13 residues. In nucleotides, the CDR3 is TGTGCCAGCAGCGGGACAGGGACTCAGCCCCAGCATTTT. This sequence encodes CASSGTGTQPQHF.

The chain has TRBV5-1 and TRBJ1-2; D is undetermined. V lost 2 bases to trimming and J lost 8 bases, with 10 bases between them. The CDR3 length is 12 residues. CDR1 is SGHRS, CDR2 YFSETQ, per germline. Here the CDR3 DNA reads TGCGCCAGCAGCTTTCCCGGTTACGGCTACACCTTC. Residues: CASSFPGYGYTF. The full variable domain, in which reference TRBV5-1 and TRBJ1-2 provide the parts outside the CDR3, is KAGVTQTPRYLIKTRGQQVTLSCSPISGHRSVSWYQQTPGQGLQFLFEYFSETQRNKGNFPGRFSGRQFSNSRSEMNVSTLELGDSALYLCASSFPGYGYTFGSGTRLTVV.

The CDR3 here is CASSLVGQGRQETQYF. The CDR3 region has the DNA TGCGCCAGCAGCTTGGTGGGGCAGGGTAGGCAAGAGACCCAGTACTTC. V is TRBV5-1 and J is TRBJ2-5, with D possibly being TRBD1 (5 bases). From germline, CDR1 is SGHRS and CDR2 YFSETQ. Trimming took 0 bases from V and 2 from J, leaving 14 bases between them. The CDR3 is 16 amino acids. Looking up the rest from reference TRBV5-1 and TRBJ2-5 gives the full variable domain: KAGVTQTPRYLIKTRGQQVTLSCSPISGHRSVSWYQQTPGQGLQFLFEYFSETQRNKGNFPGRFSGRQFSNSRSEMNVSTLELGDSALYLCASSLVGQGRQETQYFGPGTRLLVL.

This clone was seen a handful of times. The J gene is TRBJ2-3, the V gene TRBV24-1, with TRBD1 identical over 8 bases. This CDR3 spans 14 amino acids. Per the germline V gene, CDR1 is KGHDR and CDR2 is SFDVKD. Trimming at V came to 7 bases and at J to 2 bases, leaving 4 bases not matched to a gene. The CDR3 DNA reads TGTGCCACCAGCAGGGGGCTACACACAGATACGCAGTATTTT. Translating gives CATSRGLHTDTQYF.

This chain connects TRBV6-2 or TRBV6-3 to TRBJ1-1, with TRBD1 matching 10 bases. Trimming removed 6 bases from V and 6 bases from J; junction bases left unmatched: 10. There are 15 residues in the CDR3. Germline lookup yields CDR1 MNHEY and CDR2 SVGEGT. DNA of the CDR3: TGTGCCAGCAGCCCAGCTCGGGACAGGGGAGCTGAAGCTTTCTTT. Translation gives CASSPARDRGAEAFF.

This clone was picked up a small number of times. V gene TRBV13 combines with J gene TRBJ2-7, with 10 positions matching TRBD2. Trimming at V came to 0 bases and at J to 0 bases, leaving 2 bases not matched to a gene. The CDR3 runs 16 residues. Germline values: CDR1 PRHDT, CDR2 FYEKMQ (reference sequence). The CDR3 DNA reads TGTGCCAGCAGCTTAGGACTAGCGGGGCCCTCCTACGAGCAGTACTTC. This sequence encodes CASSLGLAGPSYEQYF. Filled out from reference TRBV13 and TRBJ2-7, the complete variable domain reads AAGVIQSPRHLIKEKRETATLKCYPIPRHDTVYWYQQGPGQDPQFLISFYEKMQSDKGSIPDRFSAQQFSDYHSELNMSSLELGDSALYFCASSLGLAGPSYEQYFGPGTRLTVT.

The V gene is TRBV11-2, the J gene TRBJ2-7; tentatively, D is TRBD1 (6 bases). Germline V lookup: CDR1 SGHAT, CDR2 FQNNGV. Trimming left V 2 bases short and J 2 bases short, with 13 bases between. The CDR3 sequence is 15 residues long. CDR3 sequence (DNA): TGTGCCAGCAGCTTACTTCAGGGGCCCGCCTACGAGCAGTACTTC. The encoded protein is CASSLLQGPAYEQYF.

The CDR3 sequence: CASSTSSRRDTEAFF. CDR3 in DNA: TGTGCCAGCTCGACTTCCTCGCGGAGAGACACTGAAGCTTTCTTT. The chain recombines TRBV5-5 with TRBJ1-1; D is unresolved. V gave up 7 bases and J gave up 3 bases, with 19 bases separating them. This CDR3 is 15 amino acids long. Germline assignment: CDR1 SGHKS and CDR2 YYEKEE (reference sequence).

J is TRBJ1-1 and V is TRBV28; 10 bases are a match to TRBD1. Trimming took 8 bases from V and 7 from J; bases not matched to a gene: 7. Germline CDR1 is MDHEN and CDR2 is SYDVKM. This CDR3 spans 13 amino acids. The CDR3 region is CASRGQGGFEAFF. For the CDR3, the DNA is TGTGCCAGCCGAGGACAGGGGGGTTTTGAAGCTTTCTTT.